A selection of T cell receptor beta chains follows, all from one sample in a study of identical twins. A single record per CDR3 protein comes from TCRdb applying MiXCR to the 5' RACE reads. The sample holds nearly 650,000 distinct CDR3 sequences, 7.1% seen once. This same sample was also taken into another study, of yellow fever vaccine responses in identical twins.

The sample taken for sequencing was PBMCs. These receptors originate from a woman aged 18-29 years in good health. CDR3s leave out the opening cysteine and the closing phenylalanine or tryptophan.

>TRBJ2-1|TRBV7-7
ASSSSSGRAGNEQF
>TRBJ2-1|TRBV5-1
ASSPAPRNEQF
>TRBJ1-1|TRBV5-1
ASSLEGTVNTEAF
>TRBJ1-1|TRBV7-9
ASTPNRESEAF
>TRBJ2-1|TRBV5-1
ASSLLLSGNEQF
>TRBJ2-1|TRBV20-1
SATTLTASYNEQF
>TRBJ2-1|TRBV24-1
ATSDPTSARPNEQF
>TRBJ1-5|TRBV27
ASKDGADGQPQH
>TRBJ1-1|TRBV6-2/TRBV6-3
ASSYSGQGASSMRNTEAF
>TRBJ1-5|TRBV7-8
ASSRSGTGGSQPQH
>TRBJ1-1|TRBV12-3/TRBV12-4
ASSLSLAAEAF
>TRBJ2-7|TRBV5-1
ASSHGQGVSEQY
>TRBJ2-5|TRBV7-2
ASSTQEGAGATQC
>TRBJ2-7|TRBV10-3
AISEAPGQPYEQY
>TRBJ2-2|TRBV9
ASSVATSETGELF
>TRBJ2-1|TRBV27
ASSYTSYNEQF
>TRBJ2-4|TRBV10-2
ASSVPDRKRFIQY
>TRBJ2-7|TRBV4-2
ASSRPGTGKAAYEQY
>TRBJ2-5|TRBV19
ASKPDEYGTQY
>TRBJ1-5|TRBV12-5
ASGLDREINQPQH
>TRBJ2-5|TRBV18
ASSPRRNRASGQETQY
>TRBJ2-1|TRBV2
ASRLLADSYNEQF
>TRBJ2-5|TRBV9
ASSVGVGAGLQETQY
>TRBJ2-1|TRBV28
ANSEGAPYNEQF
>TRBJ2-1|TRBV27
ASKDAGQGAFEQF
>TRBJ2-1|TRBV4-2
ASSQEPAQSSYNEQF